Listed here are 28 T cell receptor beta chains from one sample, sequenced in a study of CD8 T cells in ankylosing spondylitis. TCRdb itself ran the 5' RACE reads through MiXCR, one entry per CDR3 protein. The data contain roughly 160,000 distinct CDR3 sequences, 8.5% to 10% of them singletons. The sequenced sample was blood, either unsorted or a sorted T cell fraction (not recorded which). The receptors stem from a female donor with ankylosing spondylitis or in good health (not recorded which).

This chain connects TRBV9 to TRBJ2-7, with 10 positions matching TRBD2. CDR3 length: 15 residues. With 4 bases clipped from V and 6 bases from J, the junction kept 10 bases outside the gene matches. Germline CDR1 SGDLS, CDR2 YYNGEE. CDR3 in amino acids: CASSQGLAGEGEQYF. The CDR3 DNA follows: TGTGCCAGCAGCCAAGGGCTAGCGGGAGAAGGCGAGCAGTACTTC. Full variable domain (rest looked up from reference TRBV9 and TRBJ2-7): DSGVTQTPKHLITATGQRVTLRCSPRSGDLSVYWYQQSLDQGLQFLIQYYNGEERAKGNILERFSAQQFPDLHSELNLSSLELGDSALYFCASSQGLAGEGEQYFGPGTRLTVT.

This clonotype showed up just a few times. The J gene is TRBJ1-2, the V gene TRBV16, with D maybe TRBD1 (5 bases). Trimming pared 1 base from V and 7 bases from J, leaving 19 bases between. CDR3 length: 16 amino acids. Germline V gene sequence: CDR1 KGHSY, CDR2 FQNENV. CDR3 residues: CASSQLIREVSRGYTF. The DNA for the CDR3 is TGTGCCAGCAGCCAATTAATCAGGGAGGTATCTCGTGGCTACACCTTC.

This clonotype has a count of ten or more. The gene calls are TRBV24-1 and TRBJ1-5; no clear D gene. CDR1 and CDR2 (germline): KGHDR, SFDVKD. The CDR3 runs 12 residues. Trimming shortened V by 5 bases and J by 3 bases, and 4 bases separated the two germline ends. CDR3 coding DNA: TGTGCCACCAGTGCCGACAATCAGCCCCAGCATTTT. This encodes CATSADNQPQHF.

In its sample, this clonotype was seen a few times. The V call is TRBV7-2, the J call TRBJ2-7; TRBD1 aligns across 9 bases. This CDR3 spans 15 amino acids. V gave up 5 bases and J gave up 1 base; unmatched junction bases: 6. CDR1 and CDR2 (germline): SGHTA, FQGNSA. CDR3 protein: CASSGPGTGSYEQYF. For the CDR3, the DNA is TGTGCCAGCAGCGGTCCCGGGACAGGGTCCTACGAGCAGTACTTC.

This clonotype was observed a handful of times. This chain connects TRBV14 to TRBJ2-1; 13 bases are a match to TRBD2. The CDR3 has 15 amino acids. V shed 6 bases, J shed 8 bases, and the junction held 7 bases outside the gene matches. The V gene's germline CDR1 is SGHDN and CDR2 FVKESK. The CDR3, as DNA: TGTGCCAGCAGTCGCGGACTAGCGGGAGTCTATGAGCAGTTCTTC. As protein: CASSRGLAGVYEQFF.

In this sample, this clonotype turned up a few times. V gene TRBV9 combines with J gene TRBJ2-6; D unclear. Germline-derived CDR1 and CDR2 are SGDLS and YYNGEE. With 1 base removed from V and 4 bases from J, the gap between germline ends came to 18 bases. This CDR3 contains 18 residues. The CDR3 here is CASSVRLGQALGANVLTF. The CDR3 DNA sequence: TGTGCCAGCAGCGTACGGTTAGGGCAGGCTCTGGGGGCCAACGTCCTGACTTTC.

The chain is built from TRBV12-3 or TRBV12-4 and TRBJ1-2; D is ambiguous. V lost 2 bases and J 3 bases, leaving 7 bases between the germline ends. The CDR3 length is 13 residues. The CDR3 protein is CASSLSIDYGYTF. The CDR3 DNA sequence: TGTGCCAGCAGTTTATCCATCGACTATGGCTACACCTTC.

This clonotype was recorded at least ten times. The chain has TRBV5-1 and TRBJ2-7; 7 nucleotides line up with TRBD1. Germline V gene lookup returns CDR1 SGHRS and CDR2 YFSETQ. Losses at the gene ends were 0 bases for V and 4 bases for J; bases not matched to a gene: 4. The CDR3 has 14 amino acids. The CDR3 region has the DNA TGCGCCAGCAGCTTGGTGGGGACAGATTACGAGCAGTACTTC. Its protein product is CASSLVGTDYEQYF.

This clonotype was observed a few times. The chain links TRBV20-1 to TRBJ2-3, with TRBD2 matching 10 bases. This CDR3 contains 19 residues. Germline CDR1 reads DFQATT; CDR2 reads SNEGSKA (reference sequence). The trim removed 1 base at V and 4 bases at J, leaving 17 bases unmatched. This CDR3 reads CSARGPGTSERGRADTQYF. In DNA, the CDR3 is TGCAGTGCTAGAGGCCCCGGGACTAGCGAACGCGGGCGGGCAGATACGCAGTATTTT.

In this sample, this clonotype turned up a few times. Here the CDR3 reads CASSGQGAAYEQYF. CDR3 bases: TGTGCCAGCAGTGGGCAGGGAGCGGCCTACGAGCAGTACTTC. The rearrangement joins TRBV27 to TRBJ2-7; D may correspond to TRBD1 or TRBD2 (5 bases each). The CDR3 is made up of 14 amino acids. Per the germline V gene, CDR1 is MNHEY and CDR2 is SMNVEV (reference sequence). V was trimmed by 5 bases and J by 2 bases, leaving 13 bases between them.

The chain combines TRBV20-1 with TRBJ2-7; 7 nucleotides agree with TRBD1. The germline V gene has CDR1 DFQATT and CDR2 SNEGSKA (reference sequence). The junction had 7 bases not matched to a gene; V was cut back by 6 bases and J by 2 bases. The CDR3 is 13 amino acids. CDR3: CSAKTGPPYEQYF. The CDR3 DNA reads TGCAGTGCAAAGACAGGGCCACCCTACGAGCAGTACTTC.

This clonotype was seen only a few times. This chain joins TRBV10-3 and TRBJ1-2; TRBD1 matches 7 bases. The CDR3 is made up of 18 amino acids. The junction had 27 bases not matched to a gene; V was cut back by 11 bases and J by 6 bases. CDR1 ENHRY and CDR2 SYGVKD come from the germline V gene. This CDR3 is CASKSDLAGGPRVNGYTF. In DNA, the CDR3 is TGTGCCTCGAAATCCGACTTGGCAGGGGGACCCAGGGTAAATGGCTACACCTTC.

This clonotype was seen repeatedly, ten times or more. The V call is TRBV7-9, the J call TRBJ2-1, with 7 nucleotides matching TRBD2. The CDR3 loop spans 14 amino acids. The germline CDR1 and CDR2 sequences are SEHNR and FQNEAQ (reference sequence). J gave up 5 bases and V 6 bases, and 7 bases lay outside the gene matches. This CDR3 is CASSTGLGNNEQFF. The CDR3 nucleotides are TGTGCCAGCAGTACTGGACTAGGGAACAATGAGCAGTTCTTC.

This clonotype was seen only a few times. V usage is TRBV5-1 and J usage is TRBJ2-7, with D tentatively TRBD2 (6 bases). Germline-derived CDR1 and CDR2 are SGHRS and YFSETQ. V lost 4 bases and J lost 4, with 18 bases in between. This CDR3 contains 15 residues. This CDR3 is CASSTPEGQKYEQYF. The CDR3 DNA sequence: TGCGCCAGCAGCACCCCGGAGGGCCAAAAATACGAGCAGTACTTC.

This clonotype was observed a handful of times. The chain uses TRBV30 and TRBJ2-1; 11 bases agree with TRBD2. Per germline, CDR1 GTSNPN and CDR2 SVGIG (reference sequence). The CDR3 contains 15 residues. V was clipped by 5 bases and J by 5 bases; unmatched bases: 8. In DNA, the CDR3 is TGTGCCTGGGACCTGACTAGCGGGATAGACAATGAGCAGTTCTTC. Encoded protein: CAWDLTSGIDNEQFF.

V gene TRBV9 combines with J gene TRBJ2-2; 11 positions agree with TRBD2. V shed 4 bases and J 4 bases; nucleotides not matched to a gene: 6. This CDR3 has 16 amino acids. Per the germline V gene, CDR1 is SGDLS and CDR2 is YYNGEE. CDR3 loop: CASSLGLAAATGELFF. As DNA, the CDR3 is TGTGCCAGCAGCCTGGGACTAGCGGCAGCCACCGGGGAGCTGTTTTTT.

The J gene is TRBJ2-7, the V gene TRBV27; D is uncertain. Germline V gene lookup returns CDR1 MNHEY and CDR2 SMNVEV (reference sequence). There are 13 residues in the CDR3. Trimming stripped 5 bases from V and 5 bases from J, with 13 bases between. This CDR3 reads CASSVDGPHEQYF. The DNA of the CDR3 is TGTGCCAGCAGTGTAGACGGGCCCCACGAGCAGTACTTC.

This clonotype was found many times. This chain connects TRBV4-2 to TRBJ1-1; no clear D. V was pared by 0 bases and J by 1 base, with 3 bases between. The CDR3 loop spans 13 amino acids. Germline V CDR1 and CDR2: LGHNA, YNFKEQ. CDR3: CASSQDPNTEAFF. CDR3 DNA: TGTGCCAGCAGCCAAGACCCGAACACTGAAGCTTTCTTT.

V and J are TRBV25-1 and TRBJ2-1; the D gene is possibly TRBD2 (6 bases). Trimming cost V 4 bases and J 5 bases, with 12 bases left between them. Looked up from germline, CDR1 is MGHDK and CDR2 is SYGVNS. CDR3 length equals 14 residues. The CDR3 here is CASSGGDADNEQFF. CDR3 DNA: TGTGCCAGCAGTGGCGGGGACGCGGACAATGAGCAGTTCTTC.

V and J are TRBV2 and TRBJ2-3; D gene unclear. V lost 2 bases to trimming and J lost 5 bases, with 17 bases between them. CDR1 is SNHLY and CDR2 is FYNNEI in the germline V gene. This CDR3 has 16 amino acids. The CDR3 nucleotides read TGTGCCAGCAGTGAAATTCTGGACGCATGGGGAGATACGCAGTATTTT. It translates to CASSEILDAWGDTQYF.

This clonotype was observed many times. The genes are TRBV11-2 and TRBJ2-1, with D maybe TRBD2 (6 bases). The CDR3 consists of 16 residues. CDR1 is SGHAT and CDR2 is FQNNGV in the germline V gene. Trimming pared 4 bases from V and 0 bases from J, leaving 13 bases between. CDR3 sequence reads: CASSSLALSSYNEQFF. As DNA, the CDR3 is TGTGCCAGCAGCTCCCTAGCGCTTAGCTCCTACAATGAGCAGTTCTTC.

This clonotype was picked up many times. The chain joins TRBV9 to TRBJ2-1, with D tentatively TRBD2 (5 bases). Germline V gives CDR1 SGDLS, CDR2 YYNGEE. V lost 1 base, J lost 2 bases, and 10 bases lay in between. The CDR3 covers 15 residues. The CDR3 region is CASSVSGLPYNEQFF. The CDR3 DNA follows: TGTGCCAGCAGCGTATCCGGACTTCCCTACAATGAGCAGTTCTTC.

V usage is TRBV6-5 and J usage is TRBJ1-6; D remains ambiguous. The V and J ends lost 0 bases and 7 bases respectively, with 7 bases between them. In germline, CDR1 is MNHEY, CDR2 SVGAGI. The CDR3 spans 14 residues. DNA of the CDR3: TGTGCCAGCAGTTACTCGTCGGCCAATTCACCCCTCCACTTT. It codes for CASSYSSANSPLHF.

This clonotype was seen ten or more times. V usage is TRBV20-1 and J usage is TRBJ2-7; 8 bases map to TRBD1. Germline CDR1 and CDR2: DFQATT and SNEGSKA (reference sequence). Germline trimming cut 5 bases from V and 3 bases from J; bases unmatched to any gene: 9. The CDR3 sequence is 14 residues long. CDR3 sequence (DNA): TGCAGTGCTTTTCGGACAGGGCGGTACTACGAGCAGTACTTC. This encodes CSAFRTGRYYEQYF.

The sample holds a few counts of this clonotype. This chain's CDR3 is CASSYGFSGNTIYF. The CDR3 nucleotides are TGTGCCAGCAGCTACGGGTTCTCTGGAAACACCATATATTTT. The rearrangement uses TRBV12-3 or TRBV12-4 and TRBJ1-3; no clear D gene. The V gene lost 6 bases and the J gene lost 0 bases, with 9 bases spanning the gap. This CDR3 has 14 amino acids.

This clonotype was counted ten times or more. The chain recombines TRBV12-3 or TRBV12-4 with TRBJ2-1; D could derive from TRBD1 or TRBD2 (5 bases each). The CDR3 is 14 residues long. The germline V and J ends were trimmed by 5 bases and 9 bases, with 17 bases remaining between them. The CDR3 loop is CASSPGLAQGEQFF. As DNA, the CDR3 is TGTGCCAGCAGTCCCGGACTGGCGCAGGGTGAGCAGTTCTTC.

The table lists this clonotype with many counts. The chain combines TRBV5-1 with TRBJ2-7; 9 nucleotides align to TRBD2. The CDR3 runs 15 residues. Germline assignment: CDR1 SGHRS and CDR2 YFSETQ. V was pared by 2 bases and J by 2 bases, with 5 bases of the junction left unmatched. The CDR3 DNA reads TGCGCCAGCAGCTTTAGGGCGGGAGGGCCCTACGAGCAGTACTTC. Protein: CASSFRAGGPYEQYF.

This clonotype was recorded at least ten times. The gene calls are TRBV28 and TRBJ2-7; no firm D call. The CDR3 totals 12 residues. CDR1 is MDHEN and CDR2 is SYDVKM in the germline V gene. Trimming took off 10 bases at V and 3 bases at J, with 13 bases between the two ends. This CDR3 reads CATNGPNYEQYF. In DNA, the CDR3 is TGTGCCACCAACGGGCCTAACTACGAGCAGTACTTC.